A selection of T cell receptor beta chains follows, all from one sample in a study of blood T cell repertoires in COVID-19. Sequencing was performed with immunoSEQ multiplex PCR; in TCRdb, only in-frame clones are kept and a portion is missing. Here the sample spans around 250,000 clones, more than 85% being singletons. The sequenced sample was PBMCs or T cells enriched from blood (not recorded which). These receptors were taken from a man aged 35 to 55 who had been exposed to COVID-19. CDR3s include the opening cysteine and the closing phenylalanine or tryptophan. The D gene is left open where the match is weak. The size entry is marked missing in some rows and otherwise reads once, few, many or a size class.

>14|TRBD1|-|TRBJ2-1|TRBV19
TGTGCCAGTAGTATAGGGACAGGGATGAATGAGCAGTTCTTC
CASSIGTGMNEQFF
>18|TRBD2|-|TRBJ2-2|TRBV4-2
TGTGCCAGCAGCCAAGCCTCGGGGCTAGCGGGAGAGCGAGGGGAGCTGTTTTTT
CASSQASGLAGERGELFF
>16|-|once|TRBJ1-6|TRBV28
TGTGCCAGCAGTTCCTCGGACATGGGGCATAATTCACCCCTCCACTTT
CASSSSDMGHNSPLHF
>19|TRBD1|-|TRBJ1-5|TRBV4-2
TGTGCCAGCAGCCCCTCGAGGTTTGACAGGGTTTTGGGCAATCAGCCCCAGCATTTT
CASSPSRFDRVLGNQPQHF
>14|-|few|TRBJ1-5|TRBV19
TGTGCCAGTAGTATCGTGGCAGACAATCAGCCCCAGCATTTT
CASSIVADNQPQHF
>17|TRBD1|-|TRBJ2-3|TRBV30
TGTGCCTGGAGCGTCAGGACAGGGGGCCTTTTGGTAGATACGCAGTATTTT
CAWSVRTGGLLVDTQYF
>15|TRBD1|-|TRBJ2-2|TRBV11-2
TGTGCCAGCAGCTACAGGGGAATGAACACCGGGGAGCTGTTTTTT
CASSYRGMNTGELFF
>15|TRBD1|-|TRBJ2-5|TRBV9
TGTGCCAGCAGCGGACGAGGGGGACAGAAAGAGACCCAGTACTTC
CASSGRGGQKETQYF
>12|-|many|TRBJ2-1|TRBV12-3/TRBV12-4
TGTGCCAGCAGTCTCACTTCCCATGAGCAGTTCTTC
CASSLTSHEQFF
>15|TRBD1|-|TRBJ2-3|TRBV18
TGTGCCAGCTCACCTAAAGACAGGGGAACAGATACGCAGTATTTT
CASSPKDRGTDTQYF
>15|TRBD1|-|TRBJ1-5|TRBV4-1
TGCGCCAGCAGCCAACGACAGGGCGACAATCAGCCCCAGCATTTT
CASSQRQGDNQPQHF
>10|-|-|TRBJ1-1|TRBV7-2
TGTGCCAGCAGCAATAATGAAGCTTTCTTT
CASSNNEAFF
>16|-|-|TRBJ1-2|TRBV5-4
TGTGCCAGCAGCGGAGGTGCCTCCTCTCCTAACTATGGCTACACCTTC
CASSGGASSPNYGYTF
>13|-|-|TRBJ2-5|TRBV18
TGTGCCAGCTCACCTCCAGGGGAAGAGACCCAGTACTTC
CASSPPGEETQYF
>16|TRBD1|few|TRBJ2-5|TRBV6-2/TRBV6-3
TGTGCCAGCAGTCAACGACAGGGCCCTATACGGGAGACCCAGTACTTC
CASSQRQGPIRETQYF
>13|TRBD1|-|TRBJ1-2|TRBV30
TGTGCCTGGGACAGGGATTTGGGCTATGGCTACACCTTC
CAWDRDLGYGYTF
>15|TRBD2|-|TRBJ2-1|TRBV19
TGTGCCAGTAGTATTCTAGCGGAGGGTTACAATGAGCAGTTCTTC
CASSILAEGYNEQFF
>15|TRBD1|-|TRBJ1-1|TRBV6-2/TRBV6-3
TGTGCCAGCAGTTACTCCGGACAGGGGGCCACTGAAGCTTTCTTT
CASSYSGQGATEAFF
>16|TRBD2|few|TRBJ2-3|TRBV6-1
TGTGCCAGCAGTGCTAGGGGTAGCGGGAGCCCAGATACGCAGTATTTT
CASSARGSGSPDTQYF
>16|TRBD2|-|TRBJ2-3|TRBV3-1/TRBV3-2
TGTGCCAGCAGCCAAGGGCTAGCGGGAGCGACAGATACGCAGTATTTT
CASSQGLAGATDTQYF
>14|TRBD2|once|TRBJ2-7|TRBV11-3
TGTGCCAGCAGCTTAGCTAGCGGAGCCTACGAGCAGTACTTC
CASSLASGAYEQYF
>15|TRBD1|few|TRBJ2-7|TRBV7-9
TGTGCCAGCAGCGCCGGGACAGGGACTTCCTACGAGCAGTACTTC
CASSAGTGTSYEQYF
>15|TRBD1|-|TRBJ1-3|TRBV28
TGTGCCAGCAGTTTCGGACAGGGGATTGGAAACACCATATATTTT
CASSFGQGIGNTIYF
>14|TRBD1|-|TRBJ1-1|TRBV27
TGTGCCAGCAGTCGAGGGGGCATGAACACTGAAGCTTTCTTT
CASSRGGMNTEAFF
>16|TRBD2|-|TRBJ2-1|TRBV9
TGTGCCAGCAGCGTAGCGCGGACTAGCGGGAAAAATGAGCAGTTCTTC
CASSVARTSGKNEQFF
>14|-|-|TRBJ2-2|TRBV21-1
TGTGCCAGCATATTACCCGAGAGGGCCGGGGAGCTGTTTTTT
CASILPERAGELFF
>16|-|-|TRBJ2-6|TRBV25-1
TGTGCCAGCAGTTTCCGGGTCTCCTCTGGGGCCAACGTCCTGACTTTC
CASSFRVSSGANVLTF
>15|TRBD2|-|TRBJ2-1|TRBV19
TGTGCCAGTAGTATAACGACTAGCGCCTACAATGAGCAGTTCTTC
CASSITTSAYNEQFF
>15|TRBD2|-|TRBJ2-7|TRBV5-8
TGTGCCAGCAGCTTGGGGGGGACTAGCATGTACGAGCAGTACTTC
CASSLGGTSMYEQYF
>15|-|once|TRBJ1-2|TRBV28
TGTGCCAGCAGTTTATGGGAACAGGACCAGTATGGCTACACCTTC
CASSLWEQDQYGYTF
>15|TRBD1|-|TRBJ1-2|TRBV28
TGTGCCAGCAGTTTATCAGGACAGGGGTTGGCTGGCTACACCTTC
CASSLSGQGLAGYTF
>18|TRBD2|-|TRBJ2-7|TRBV28
TGTGCCAGCAGTTTGACAAGCGGGAGGGCGGGCGGCCCCGGCGAGCAGTACTTC
CASSLTSGRAGGPGEQYF
>15|TRBD1|-|TRBJ1-2|TRBV9
TGTGCCAGCAGCGTAGATACAGGGGGCTTTTACGGCTACACCTTC
CASSVDTGGFYGYTF
>14|-|-|TRBJ1-1|TRBV3-1/TRBV3-2
TGTGCCAGCAGCCAGGCCCTAGGGAACACTGAAGCTTTCTTT
CASSQALGNTEAFF
>14|-|-|TRBJ1-4|TRBV5-1
TGCGCCAGCAGCTTGAACAGGGATGGTGAAAAACTGTTTTTT
CASSLNRDGEKLFF
>19|TRBD2|-|TRBJ2-2|TRBV9
TGTGCCAGCAGCGTAGGACTAGCGGGCCGCGAGGGCAACACCGGGGAGCTGTTTTTT
CASSVGLAGREGNTGELFF
>14|-|-|TRBJ2-3|TRBV24-1
TGTGCCACCAGTGATTCAAGGACTCGTCTACCCCAGTATTTT
CATSDSRTRLPQYF
>17|-|-|TRBJ2-7|TRBV30
TGTGCCTGGAGTAGGATAAAGAGGGAGGCGAAACCTAACGAGCAGTACTTC
CAWSRIKREAKPNEQYF
>14|TRBD1|-|TRBJ2-1|TRBV7-9
TGTGCCAGCAGCTTAGCAGGGACAGACAATGAGCAGTTCTTC
CASSLAGTDNEQFF
>17|TRBD1|-|TRBJ2-6|TRBV19
TGTGCCAGTAGTTCACGAAGACAGGGGGTTGGGGCCAACGTCCTGACTTTC
CASSSRRQGVGANVLTF